These 19 T cell receptor beta chains were all obtained from the same sample, sequenced in a study of beta chain features in type 1 diabetes. Study findings and constraints: Moderate yet significant TCRB CDR3 shortening was seen in Type 1 diabetes patients in all four CD4+ subsets.

Investigators reverse transcribed all isolated RNA, so they sequenced expressed TCRB transcripts. The table came from immunoSEQ multiplex PCR; TCRdb's copy has only in-frame clones and leaves some out. The sample lists around 600,000 clones; around 11% were seen once. Their specific antigens are unknown. The sample comprised naive CD4+ T cells from blood. The receptors here all came from a man in his thirties or forties with type 1 diabetes.

This sequence joins TRBV9 and TRBJ2-2; D is undetermined. V was clipped by 4 bases and J by 0 bases, with 13 bases between them. Germline values: CDR1 SGDLS, CDR2 YYNGEE. The CDR3 spans 16 residues. The CDR3: CASSFRRTANTGELFF. The CDR3 DNA reads TGTGCCAGCAGCTTCCGACGGACCGCGAACACCGGGGAGCTGTTTTTT.

This clone has a handful of counts. This sequence joins TRBV14 and TRBJ2-2; 7 positions match TRBD1. Germline CDR1 is SGHDN and CDR2 is FVKESK. The CDR3 sequence is 16 residues long. V was pared by 1 base and J by 5 bases, with 7 bases of the junction left unmatched. The chain's CDR3 is CASSQGSGTETGELFF. CDR3 bases: TGTGCCAGCAGCCAAGGTTCCGGGACAGAGACCGGGGAGCTGTTTTTT.

This clone has a handful of counts. The chain recombines TRBV30 with TRBJ1-4; D gene ambiguous. CDR1 is GTSNPN and CDR2 is SVGIG in the germline V gene (reference sequence). The CDR3 loop spans 13 amino acids. The V end was cut by 4 bases, the J end by 7 bases, with 13 bases between. This CDR3 reads CAWTLQAGEKLFF. The CDR3 coding sequence is TGTGCCTGGACCCTACAAGCAGGTGAAAAACTGTTTTTT.

V and J are TRBV13 and TRBJ2-7; TRBD1 agrees at 9 bases. The germline V gene encodes CDR1 PRHDT and CDR2 FYEKMQ (reference sequence). The CDR3 runs 14 residues. The V and J ends lost 3 bases and 6 bases, in that order; junction bases with no gene match: 6. The CDR3 region has the DNA TGTGCCAGCAGCTTGCGACAGGGGGGCCTCGAGCAGTACTTC. This gives the protein CASSLRQGGLEQYF.

A note on this clone: The junction and the germline gene differ at one end; a read error may be behind it. The rearrangement uses TRBV7-9 and TRBJ1-1; D gene ambiguous. There are 15 residues in the CDR3. The germline CDR1 and CDR2 sequences are SEHNR and FQNEAQ (reference sequence). CDR3 in DNA: TGTGCCAGCAGCCTAGCGGAGTCAGCTAACACTGAAGCTTTCTTT. Protein: CASSLAESANTEAFF.

Concerning this clone itself: An end of the junction differs from the germline gene, which may be a read error. This chain uses TRBV7-2 with TRBJ2-6; TRBD2 might be the D (6 bases). Germline lookup yields CDR1 SGHTA and CDR2 FQGNSA. This CDR3 has 17 amino acids. CDR3 sequence reads: CASSQARGSTGANVLTF. As DNA, the CDR3 is TGCGCCAGCAGCCAAGCGCGGGGAAGCACTGGGGCCAACGTCCTGACTTTC.

This clone was recorded a few times. The chain uses TRBV27 and TRBJ2-5, with a possible D match to TRBD2 (6 bases). Germline V gene sequence: CDR1 MNHEY, CDR2 SMNVEV (reference sequence). The CDR3 runs to 17 residues. Trimming left V 5 bases short and J 0 bases short, with 19 bases between. CDR3 bases: TGTGCCAGCAGTAACCTACGGGAGAGCTACCACCAAGAGACCCAGTACTTC. Translation: CASSNLRESYHQETQYF.

The genes are TRBV11-3 and TRBJ2-1; D possibly corresponds to TRBD2 (6 bases). The CDR3 loop spans 16 amino acids. CDR1 is SGHNT and CDR2 is YENEEA in the germline V gene. Trimming removed 5 bases at V and 3 bases at J, with 17 bases between. The CDR3 coding sequence is TGTGCCAGCAGCCTGCGGGGTCTGGACGTCTACAATGAGCAGTTCTTC. It specifies CASSLRGLDVYNEQFF.

The chain recombines TRBV5-1 with TRBJ1-2, with D maybe TRBD1 (5 bases). CDR1 is SGHRS, CDR2 YFSETQ, per germline. The CDR3 spans 14 residues. V was trimmed by 8 bases and J by 6 bases, leaving 20 bases between them. The CDR3 here is CASKPNDDRHGYTF. CDR3 nucleotide sequence: TGCGCCAGTAAACCTAATGATGACAGACATGGCTACACCTTC.

This clone was seen a handful of times. The chain carries TRBV5-4 and TRBJ1-1, with unresolved D. The CDR3 totals 13 residues. Germline lookup yields CDR1 SGHNT and CDR2 YYREEE (reference sequence). Trimming left V 2 bases short and J 1 base short, with 6 bases between. CDR3: CASSFQPNTEAFF. CDR3 DNA: TGTGCCAGCAGCTTTCAGCCGAACACTGAAGCTTTCTTT.

The V and J genes are TRBV4-2 and TRBJ1-5; the match to TRBD1 covers 7 bases. V shed 2 bases, J shed 2 bases, and the junction held 6 bases outside the gene matches. The CDR3 is 16 residues long. Germline CDR1 and CDR2: LGHNA and YNFKEQ. CDR3 amino acids: CASSQRDSGGNQPQHF. Here the CDR3 DNA reads TGTGCCAGCAGCCAAAGGGACAGCGGGGGCAATCAGCCCCAGCATTTT.

This clone came up a few times. The V call is TRBV5-6, the J call TRBJ1-2; D is ambiguous. The V end was cut by 4 bases, the J end by 4 bases, with 17 bases between. The germline V gene has CDR1 SGHDT and CDR2 YYEEEE. The CDR3 sequence is 15 residues long. The CDR3 loop is CASSLGGSHGYGYTF. The DNA of the CDR3 is TGTGCCAGCAGCCTTGGAGGGTCCCATGGCTATGGCTACACCTTC.

The rearrangement uses TRBV11-2 and TRBJ2-1; TRBD1 is a possible D gene (7 bases). This CDR3 contains 17 residues. The germline CDR1 and CDR2 sequences are SGHAT and FQNNGV. Trimming removed 1 base from V and 0 bases from J, with 13 bases in between. The CDR3 sequence is CASSLGWGDSSYNEQFF. In DNA, the CDR3 is TGTGCCAGCAGCTTAGGTTGGGGGGACAGCTCCTACAATGAGCAGTTCTTC.

The rearrangement uses TRBV7-9 and TRBJ2-5; 7 bases are shared with TRBD1. CDR1 and CDR2 (germline): SEHNR, FQNEAQ (reference sequence). The length of the CDR3 is 16 residues. V gave up 0 bases and J gave up 0 bases; unmatched junction bases: 4. The CDR3 is CASSLAPTGYQETQYF. CDR3 nucleotide sequence: TGTGCCAGCAGCTTAGCCCCGACAGGGTACCAAGAGACCCAGTACTTC.

The V gene is TRBV9, the J gene TRBJ2-7; D could derive from TRBD1 or TRBD2 (5 bases each). V lost 4 bases and J lost 2, with 16 bases in between. From germline, CDR1 is SGDLS and CDR2 YYNGEE. The CDR3 runs to 15 residues. The CDR3 loop reads CASSTERRGAYEQYF. The CDR3 DNA reads as TGTGCCAGCAGCACAGAAAGGAGAGGGGCCTACGAGCAGTACTTC.

This clone was picked up a small number of times. The gene calls are TRBV19 and TRBJ1-1; D ambiguous. Per germline, CDR1 LNHDA and CDR2 SQIVND (reference sequence). The CDR3 loop spans 15 amino acids. V gave up 7 bases and J gave up 0 bases, with 15 bases separating them. CDR3 in DNA: TGTGCCAGTACCCTGGGGAGGACCATGAACACTGAAGCTTTCTTT. It translates to CASTLGRTMNTEAFF.

The DNA of the CDR3 is TGCGCCAGCAGCATTGGGGGCTGGGAGACCCAGTACTTC. As protein: CASSIGGWETQYF. This sequence joins TRBV5-1 and TRBJ2-5; TRBD1 is a possible D gene (6 bases). Germline assignment: CDR1 SGHRS and CDR2 YFSETQ. Trimming shortened V by 4 bases and J by 5 bases, and 12 bases separated the two germline ends. This CDR3 contains 13 residues.

This sequence joins TRBV6-1 and TRBJ1-1; TRBD1 matches 7 bases. This CDR3 comprises 13 residues. Germline lookup yields CDR1 MNHNS and CDR2 SASEGT. V dropped 5 bases and J dropped 6; count of bases not matched to a gene: 6. The DNA for the CDR3 is TGTGCCAGCAGTCCAGGACAGGCCCCTGAAGCTTTCTTT. It specifies CASSPGQAPEAFF.

About this clone: Within the sample, other DNA sequences also encode this same CDR3. This chain uses TRBV11-3 with TRBJ1-2; no clear D. V lost 1 base and J lost 2, with 5 bases in between. Germline assignment: CDR1 SGHNT and CDR2 YENEEA. The length of the CDR3 is 13 residues. The CDR3 sequence: CASSLAGNYGYTF. DNA for the CDR3: TGTGCCAGCAGCTTAGCCGGGAACTATGGCTACACCTTC.